Listed here are 20 T cell receptor beta chains from one sample, sequenced in a study of OX40 agonist ivuxolimab in advanced cancers. Clones were read by immunoSEQ multiplex PCR, and TCRdb kept only the in-frame ones, dropping some. There are approximately 60,000 clones in the sample; 84% occur only once, and around 30% lies in the top ten. The sequences come from CD4+ or CD8+ T cells sorted from blood, collected in a trial of the OX40 agonist ivuxolimab. All receptors come from an adult with an advanced solid tumor such as melanoma, head and neck, liver or kidney cancer.

The J gene is TRBJ1-3, the V gene TRBV10-1; TRBD1 agrees at 9 bases. This CDR3 region has 14 residues. Unmatched junction bases numbered 7, after V lost 6 bases and J lost 7 bases. Germline CDR1 is WNHNN and CDR2 is SYGVQD (reference sequence). CDR3 DNA: TGCGCCAGCAGATCGGGACAGGGTGGGAACACCATATATTTT. Protein sequence: CASRSGQGGNTIYF.

V gene TRBV19 combines with J gene TRBJ1-5; TRBD1 matches at 12 bases. CDR3 size: 16 residues. The J segment lost 5 bases and the V segment lost 4 bases, leaving 6 bases of the junction unmatched. Per germline, CDR1 LNHDA and CDR2 SQIVND (reference sequence). The CDR3 bases are TGTGCCAGTAGTAACCGGGACAGGGGGCTTTATCAGCCCCAGCATTTT. Translating it yields CASSNRDRGLYQPQHF.

A note on this clone: The junction departs from germline at one end; a sequencing error may be responsible. The chain has TRBV19 and TRBJ2-2; D gene ambiguous. CDR3 length: 14 residues. CDR1 LNHDA and CDR2 SQIVND come from the germline V gene (reference sequence). DNA of the CDR3: TGTGCCAGTAGTGGGTCGGCGAAGACCGGGGAGCTGTTTTTT. Its translation: CASSGSAKTGELFF.

The chain uses TRBV30 and TRBJ1-2; D is unresolved. Trimming shortened V by 3 bases and J by 4 bases, and 9 bases separated the two germline ends. The CDR3 totals 12 residues. Germline CDR1 reads GTSNPN; CDR2 reads SVGIG (reference sequence). CDR3 nucleotides: TGTGCCTGGAGCGACGGAATCTATGGCTACACCTTC. The encoded protein is CAWSDGIYGYTF.

The chain links TRBV5-1 to TRBJ2-3; TRBD2 matches 7 bases. The CDR3 is 16 amino acids. Germline trimming cut 0 bases from V and 0 bases from J; bases unmatched to any gene: 4. The germline CDR1 and CDR2 sequences are SGHRS and YFSETQ. Here the CDR3 DNA reads TGCGCCAGCAGCTTGGAGGCGGGAGTGAGCACAGATACGCAGTATTTT. Protein sequence: CASSLEAGVSTDTQYF.

The rearrangement uses TRBV10-3 and TRBJ2-1, with D tentatively TRBD1 or TRBD2 (7 bases each). The CDR3 has 15 amino acids. Deletions cut 2 bases from V and 7 bases from J, with 15 bases between. Germline CDR1 reads ENHRY; CDR2 reads SYGVKD. DNA for the CDR3: TGTGCCATCAGTGAGCCGACAGGGCGGGGGAATGAGCAGTTCTTC. Its protein product is CAISEPTGRGNEQFF.

The rearrangement uses TRBV18 and TRBJ2-3; tentative D call: TRBD2 (6 bases). Germline-derived CDR1 and CDR2 are KGHSH and LQKENI. The CDR3 runs to 15 residues. V lost 3 bases to trimming and J lost 3 bases, with 13 bases between them. This CDR3 is CASSPQPGGTDTQYF. The DNA for the CDR3 is TGTGCCAGCTCACCTCAACCCGGGGGAACAGATACGCAGTATTTT.

The rearrangement joins TRBV27 to TRBJ1-5; D unclear. Germline CDR1 MNHEY, CDR2 SMNVEV (reference sequence). Trimming shortened V by 2 bases and J by 6 bases, and 14 bases separated the two germline ends. The CDR3 runs to 15 residues. CDR3 residues: CASSLMAASGQPQHF. For the CDR3, the DNA is TGTGCCAGCAGTTTAATGGCGGCCAGTGGTCAGCCCCAGCATTTT.

This chain's CDR3 is CASSQGGQPQHF. CDR3 nucleotide sequence: TGTGCCAGCAGCCAAGGGGGTCAGCCCCAGCATTTT. The chain has TRBV27 and TRBJ1-5; D is possibly TRBD1 (6 bases). The CDR3 sequence is 12 residues long. The germline CDR1 and CDR2 sequences are MNHEY and SMNVEV (reference sequence). Trimming removed 6 bases from V and 6 bases from J, with 9 bases in between.

CDR3 nucleotides: TGTGCCAGCAGCGCTGGGGGTCACACTGAAGCTTTCTTT. This gives the protein CASSAGGHTEAFF. The chain is built from TRBV9 and TRBJ1-1; the D gene is possibly TRBD1 (5 bases). CDR1 SGDLS and CDR2 YYNGEE come from the germline V gene. Trimming took off 3 bases at V and 3 bases at J, with 9 bases between the two ends. The CDR3 is 13 residues long.

The chain has TRBV5-4 and TRBJ1-2, with D possibly TRBD1 on 5 matching bases. In germline, CDR1 is SGHNT, CDR2 YYREEE (reference sequence). V was cut by 5 bases and J by 0 bases, with 8 bases left in between. The CDR3 extends over 13 amino acids. The CDR3 DNA is TGTGCCAGCAGGGTGGGGGCTAACTATGGCTACACCTTC. Translation: CASRVGANYGYTF. Based on the CDR3 plus reference TRBV5-4 and TRBJ1-2, the full variable domain is ETGVTQSPTHLIKTRGQQVTLRCSSQSGHNTVSWYQQALGQGPQFIFQYYREEENGRGNFPPRFSGLQFPNYSSELNVNALELDDSALYLCASRVGANYGYTFGSGTRLTVV.

On this clone: Other DNA sequences in the same sample also yield this CDR3. V is TRBV5-1 and J is TRBJ1-1, with D uncertain. Germline CDR1 is SGHRS and CDR2 is YFSETQ. Between the trimmed V and J ends, which lost 0 bases and 0 bases, there was a span of 6 bases. The CDR3 loop spans 14 amino acids. The CDR3 reads CASSLGQMNTEAFF. The CDR3 nucleotides are TGCGCCAGCAGCTTGGGGCAGATGAACACTGAAGCTTTCTTT.

The chain links TRBV2 to TRBJ2-3; D possibly matches TRBD1 or TRBD2 (5 bases each). The V gene's germline CDR1 is SNHLY and CDR2 FYNNEI. This CDR3 spans 15 amino acids. Deletions cut 5 bases from V and 1 base from J, with 13 bases between. DNA of the CDR3: TGTGCCAGCAGTCAGTTCGTGGGGGGCACAGATACGCAGTATTTT. It translates to CASSQFVGGTDTQYF.

This clone was counted a few times. The genes are TRBV18 and TRBJ2-7; 9 bases fit TRBD1. Germline V gene data show CDR1 as KGHSH and CDR2 as LQKENI. CDR3 length equals 15 residues. After removal of 5 bases from V and 0 bases from J, the junction contained 5 bases not matched to a gene. The CDR3: CASSGQGLGSYEQYF. The CDR3 nucleotides are TGTGCCAGCTCAGGACAGGGGTTGGGCTCCTACGAGCAGTACTTC.

This chain links TRBV9 with TRBJ2-2, with D perhaps TRBD2 (5 bases). Germline CDR1 SGDLS, CDR2 YYNGEE. Trimming pared 0 bases from V and 2 bases from J, leaving 14 bases between. CDR3 size: 17 residues. This chain's CDR3 is CASSVDLRGVNTGELFF. The CDR3 nucleotides are TGTGCCAGCAGCGTAGACCTCCGGGGAGTTAACACCGGGGAGCTGTTTTTT.

The chain employs TRBV27 and TRBJ2-2, with D unclear. This CDR3 comprises 14 residues. The V gene lost 5 bases and the J gene lost 1 base, with 8 bases spanning the gap. CDR1 is MNHEY, CDR2 SMNVEV, per germline (reference sequence). CDR3 in amino acids: CASSLTRNTGELFF. In DNA, the CDR3 is TGTGCCAGCAGTCTTACACGGAACACCGGGGAGCTGTTTTTT.

This chain joins TRBV5-1 and TRBJ1-3, with 10 bases lining up with TRBD1. V dropped 0 bases and J dropped 2; count of bases not matched to a gene: 2. The CDR3 runs to 16 residues. Germline V gene sequence: CDR1 SGHRS, CDR2 YFSETQ. Here the CDR3 reads CASSLGGQGAGNTIYF. For the CDR3, the DNA is TGCGCCAGCAGCTTGGGAGGACAGGGGGCTGGAAACACCATATATTTT.

The J gene is TRBJ2-3, the V gene TRBV6-1; 8 bases map to TRBD1. Germline V lookup: CDR1 MNHNS, CDR2 SASEGT. This CDR3 spans 13 amino acids. Trimming cost V 6 bases and J 3 bases; bases outside gene matches: 2. CDR3 DNA sequence: TGTGCCAGCAGAGGGACAGGTACAGATACGCAGTATTTT. Translated, it gives CASRGTGTDTQYF.

Worth noting for this clone: A junction boundary mismatches the germline segment, possibly from a read error. The rearrangement joins TRBV27 to TRBJ2-1; tentative D call: TRBD2 (6 bases). This CDR3 region has 13 residues. From germline, CDR1 is MNHEY and CDR2 SMNVEV (reference sequence). CDR3 DNA: TGTGCCAGCAGCCCACGCCGGGAGCGATCCCTGGTCTTC. Translation gives CASSPRRERSLVF.

CDR3 protein: CASSYSAVSGEKLFF. CDR3 coding DNA: TGTGCCAGCAGTTACTCGGCCGTAAGTGGTGAAAAACTGTTTTTT. The gene calls are TRBV6-6 and TRBJ1-4, with D unresolved. The CDR3 extends over 15 amino acids. CDR1 MNHNY and CDR2 SVGAGI come from the germline V gene (reference sequence). Between the trimmed V and J ends, which lost 0 bases and 7 bases, there was a span of 12 bases.